Shown below are 21 T cell receptor delta chains from a single sample sequenced in a study of gamma-delta chains in newborns, infants, children. TCRdb applied CATT to the reads for clone calling. The sample lists more than 9,000 delta-chain clones, 3.5% occurring once. The sample was blood. The receptor source for this set is a child who was a newborn, infant or young child, either healthy, febrile or measles-vaccinated (not recorded which).

This clone was recorded a few times. The translated DNA and TCRdb's protein are not identical at residue 4; the protein here was translated from the DNA. The chain employs TRDV2 and TRDJ3, with 13 bases identical to TRDD3. V was pared by 5 bases and J by 1 base, with 4 bases of the junction left unmatched. CDR1 and CDR2 from the germline V gene are GEAIGNYY and EKD. The CDR3 contains 18 residues. In nucleotides, the CDR3 is TGTGCCTGTGGCACTGGGGGATACGATTCCTGGGACACCCGACAGATGTTTTTC. Encoded protein: CACGTGGYDSWDTRQMFF.

This clone has just a few counts. The chain joins TRDV1 to TRDJ1, with 9 bases lining up with TRDD3. The CDR3 length is 22 residues. In germline, CDR1 is TSWWSYY, CDR2 QGS. With 1 base clipped from V and 0 bases from J, the junction kept 21 bases outside the gene matches. The CDR3 here is CALGEPFFLGDPTRKYTDKLIF. CDR3 DNA sequence: TGTGCTCTTGGGGAACCCTTCTTCCTGGGGGATCCGACCCGAAAGTACACCGATAAACTCATCTTT.

This clone was seen a handful of times. The rearrangement uses TRDV3 and TRDJ1; 9 bases line up with TRDD3. J lost 0 bases, V lost 4 bases, and 27 bases had no gene match. This CDR3 spans 21 amino acids. CDR1 is TVYSNPD, CDR2 GDNSRS, per germline (reference sequence). The CDR3 loop reads CAYHWPPPLLGDLPHTDKLIF. Here the CDR3 DNA reads TGTGCCTACCACTGGCCTCCCCCTTTACTGGGGGACCTTCCCCACACCGATAAACTCATCTTT.

With regard to this clone: This sample includes further DNA sequences coding for the same CDR3. The rearrangement joins TRDV1 to TRDJ1, with 7 nucleotides matching TRDD3. This CDR3 comprises 18 residues. J lost 2 bases, V lost 3 bases, and 15 bases had no gene match. Germline V CDR1 and CDR2: TSWWSYY, QGS. The CDR3: CALGDSVLRGIPTDKLIF. As DNA, the CDR3 is TGTGCTCTTGGGGATTCGGTTTTGCGTGGGATACCGACCGATAAACTCATCTTT.

This clone was seen a few times. A much larger clone lies one base from this, so it may be a read error. In the same sample, other DNA sequences code for this CDR3. This chain links TRDV2 with TRDJ2, with 9 positions matching TRDD3. Per the germline V gene, CDR1 is GEAIGNYY and CDR2 is EKD. V was pared by 3 bases and J by 1 base, with 5 bases of the junction left unmatched. The CDR3 is made up of 16 amino acids. CDR3 protein: CACDSLLGDLTAQLFF. CDR3 sequence (DNA): TGTGCCTGTGACTCCTTACTGGGGGATTTGACAGCACAACTCTTCTTT.

Only a few counts were recorded for this clone. V gene TRDV3 combines with J gene TRDJ3, with 8 bases aligning to TRDD3. V shed 3 bases, J shed 2 bases, and the junction held 3 bases outside the gene matches. Germline values: CDR1 TVYSNPD, CDR2 GDNSRS (reference sequence). The CDR3 spans 15 residues. CDR3 coding DNA: TGTGCCTTGGGGATACCCCCCTGGGACACCCGACAGATGTTTTTC. It codes for CALGIPPWDTRQMFF.

The V gene is TRDV1, the J gene TRDJ1, with D perhaps matching TRDD2 (5 bases). Trimming pared 5 bases from V and 0 bases from J, leaving 16 bases between. The CDR3 has 16 amino acids. Germline CDR1 and CDR2: TSWWSYY and QGS. DNA for the CDR3: TGTGCTCTTGGGCCGCCGGCCTACCCGTACACCGATAAACTCATCTTT. It encodes CALGPPAYPYTDKLIF.

Worth noting for this clone: The same CDR3 is also encoded by other DNA sequences in this sample. The chain joins TRDV2 to TRDJ3, with TRDD3 identical over 9 bases. Germline lookup yields CDR1 GEAIGNYY and CDR2 EKD. Trimming took 2 bases from V and 0 from J; bases not matched to a gene: 7. The CDR3 is 19 residues long. CDR3 amino acids: CACDSTGGPSSWDTRQMFF. In nucleotides, the CDR3 is TGTGCCTGTGACAGTACTGGGGGACCAAGCTCCTGGGACACCCGACAGATGTTTTTC.

As concerns this clone: TCRdb's protein and the DNA translation differ at residue 13; the protein here comes from the DNA. This chain uses TRDV2 with TRDJ1; D ambiguous. The CDR3 runs to 15 residues. The germline V gene has CDR1 GEAIGNYY and CDR2 EKD. The CDR3 protein is CACDTVGLNTDKHIF. CDR3 DNA sequence: TGTGCCTGTGACACCGTGGGACTTAACACCGATAAACACATCTTT.

This clone was detected only a few times. The chain combines TRDV2 with TRDJ1; TRDD3 matches at 9 bases. Trimming at V came to 0 bases and at J to 3 bases, leaving 1 base not matched to a gene. CDR3 size: 14 residues. Per the germline V gene, CDR1 is GEAIGNYY and CDR2 is EKD. The chain's CDR3 is CACDTLGDADKLIF. The CDR3 DNA is TGTGCCTGTGACACCCTGGGGGATGCCGATAAACTCATCTTT.

Judged by abundance, this clone is medium-sized. The DNA of the CDR3 is TGTGCCTGTGACACGATGGGGGAGAGATACGATAAACTCATCTTT. Protein: CACDTMGERYDKLIF. This chain connects TRDV2 to TRDJ1, with 7 bases that match TRDD3. CDR1 is GEAIGNYY and CDR2 is EKD in the germline V gene. The junction had 8 bases not matched to a gene; V was cut back by 1 base and J by 4 bases. The CDR3 is 15 residues long.

Comment on this clone: The junction departs from the called germline gene at one end, perhaps through a read error. The identical CDR3 is also encoded by other nucleotide sequences in the sample. This chain connects TRDV2 to TRDJ1; the match to TRDD3 covers 13 bases. The CDR3 is made up of 20 amino acids. Germline V gene lookup returns CDR1 GEAIGNYY and CDR2 EKD. The CDR3 DNA follows: TGTGCCTGCGACACCGTATCAACTGGGGGATACGGATCTTTTCTTAAAGAACTCATCTTT. This sequence encodes CACDTVSTGGYGSFLKELIF.

This chain links TRDV1 with TRDJ1; 11 bases agree with TRDD3. CDR3 length: 22 amino acids. The germline CDR1 and CDR2 sequences are TSWWSYY and QGS. The ends lost 0 bases at V and 1 base at J; junction bases unmatched: 19. CDR3 sequence reads: CALGELSTRVGWGILLTDKLIF. The CDR3 nucleotides are TGTGCTCTTGGGGAACTATCCACTCGGGTTGGCTGGGGGATACTTCTCACCGATAAACTCATCTTT.

V usage is TRDV1 and J usage is TRDJ1, with 12 bases matching TRDD3. Germline V gene sequence: CDR1 TSWWSYY, CDR2 QGS. The CDR3 covers 27 residues. Germline trimming cut 1 base from V and 0 bases from J; bases unmatched to any gene: 33. As DNA, the CDR3 is TGTGCTCTTGGGGAACGAGGGTTAGTATTCGGTTTGGCCCGCGGTCCCACTGGGGGATACAACACCGATAAACTCATCTTT. Translated, it gives CALGERGLVFGLARGPTGGYNTDKLIF.

This clone showed up just once. No V gene was called here, but the J gene is TRDJ1; TRDD3, the table's D call, lacks a check against the DNA. CDR3 size: 22 residues. CDR3 region: CALGETHELPYWGIRTADKLIF. CDR3 sequence (DNA): TGTGCTCTTGGGGAAACGCACGAGCTCCCTTACTGGGGGATACGTACCGCCGATAAACTCATCTTT.

The chain recombines TRDV2 with TRDJ1; 9 bases are shared with TRDD3. Trimming cost V 0 bases and J 3 bases; bases outside gene matches: 10. Germline-derived CDR1 and CDR2 are GEAIGNYY and EKD. This CDR3 region has 17 residues. The CDR3 bases are TGTGCCTGTGACACCCTACTACTGGGGGAGTCCCCCGATAAACTCATCTTT. Residues: CACDTLLLGESPDKLIF.

This clone has a handful of counts. Germline is not matched at one junction end, which may reflect a read error. This rearrangement joins TRDV2 to TRDJ1; 12 positions agree with TRDD3. Germline CDR1 is GEAIGNYY and CDR2 is EKD. This CDR3 has 17 residues. CDR3 DNA sequence: TGTGCCTGTGACACCGTACTGGGGGATACTTACACCGATAAACCCATCTTT. Translation gives CACDTVLGDTYTDKPIF.

This clone was seen a few times. This chain links TRDV1 with TRDJ1; 7 nucleotides line up with TRDD3. Trimming removed 7 bases from V and 4 bases from J; junction bases left unmatched: 15. Germline V CDR1 and CDR2: TSWWSYY, QGS. The CDR3 has 16 amino acids. The CDR3 loop is CALVSFRTLGVDKLIF. The CDR3 DNA reads as TGTGCTCTTGTATCGTTCCGCACGCTGGGGGTCGATAAACTCATCTTT.

This chain joins TRDV2 and TRDJ3; D perhaps matches TRDD3 (6 bases). This CDR3 has 17 amino acids. The V end lost 0 bases, the J end lost 0 bases, and 8 bases lay between the germline ends. In germline, CDR1 is GEAIGNYY, CDR2 EKD. The CDR3 nucleotides read TGTGCCTGTGACACCCTACTGGGCTCCTGGGACACCCGACAGATGTTTTTC. It is translated as CACDTLLGSWDTRQMFF.

V and J are TRDV2 and TRDJ1; D is perhaps TRDD3 (5 bases). Germline V gives CDR1 GEAIGNYY, CDR2 EKD. The CDR3 spans 17 residues. Trimming shortened V by 1 base and J by 2 bases, and 19 bases separated the two germline ends. The CDR3 protein is CACDTVGTFHSTDKLIF. Written as DNA, the CDR3 is TGTGCCTGTGACACAGTGGGGACTTTCCATTCGACCGATAAACTCATCTTT.

In this sample, this clone turned up a few times. This same CDR3 is encoded by further DNA sequences in the sample. The V gene is TRDV2, the J gene TRDJ3; TRDD3 aligns across 9 bases. This CDR3 comprises 21 residues. Unmatched junction bases numbered 11, after V lost 0 bases and J lost 0 bases. In germline, CDR1 is GEAIGNYY, CDR2 EKD. CDR3 region: CACDTGGHTGGRSWDTRQMFF. The CDR3 bases are TGTGCCTGTGACACCGGGGGTCATACTGGGGGACGCTCCTGGGACACCCGACAGATGTTTTTC.